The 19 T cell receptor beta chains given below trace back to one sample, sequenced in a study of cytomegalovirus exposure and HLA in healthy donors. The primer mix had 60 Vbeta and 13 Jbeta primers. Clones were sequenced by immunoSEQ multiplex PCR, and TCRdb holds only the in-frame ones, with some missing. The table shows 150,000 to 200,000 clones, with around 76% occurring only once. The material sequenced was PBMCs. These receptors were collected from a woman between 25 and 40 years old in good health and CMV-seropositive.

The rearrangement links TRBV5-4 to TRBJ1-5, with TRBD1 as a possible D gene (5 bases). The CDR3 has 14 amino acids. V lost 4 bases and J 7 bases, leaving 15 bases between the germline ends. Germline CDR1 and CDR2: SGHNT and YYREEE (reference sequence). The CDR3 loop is CASSRAGEGQPQHF. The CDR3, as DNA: TGTGCCAGCAGCCGAGCCGGGGAGGGGCAGCCCCAGCATTTT.

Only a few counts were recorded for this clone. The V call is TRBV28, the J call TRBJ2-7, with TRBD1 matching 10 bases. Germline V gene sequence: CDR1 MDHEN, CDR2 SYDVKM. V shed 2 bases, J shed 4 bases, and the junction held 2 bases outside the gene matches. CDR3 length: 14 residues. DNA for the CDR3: TGTGCCAGCAGTTTAATGGGACAGGGGTACGAGCAGTACTTC. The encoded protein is CASSLMGQGYEQYF.

CDR3 sequence (DNA): TGTGCCAGCAGCCAAGATTCTAGCGGGGGGGGACGCTACGAGCAGTACTTC. Protein sequence: CASSQDSSGGGRYEQYF. J is TRBJ2-7 and V is TRBV4-2; TRBD2 aligns across 12 bases. After removal of 0 bases from V and 3 bases from J, the junction contained 6 bases not matched to a gene. Germline values: CDR1 LGHNA, CDR2 YNFKEQ. This CDR3 comprises 17 residues.

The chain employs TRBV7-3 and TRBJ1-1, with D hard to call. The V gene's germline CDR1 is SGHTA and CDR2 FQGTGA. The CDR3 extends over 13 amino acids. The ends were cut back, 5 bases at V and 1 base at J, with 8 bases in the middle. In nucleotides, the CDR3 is TGTGCCAGCAGCGCCTCTAAGAACACTGAAGCTTTCTTT. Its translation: CASSASKNTEAFF.

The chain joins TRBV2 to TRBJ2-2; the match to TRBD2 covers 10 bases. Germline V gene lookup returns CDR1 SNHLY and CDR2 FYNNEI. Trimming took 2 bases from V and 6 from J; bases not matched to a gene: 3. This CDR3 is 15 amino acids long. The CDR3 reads CASSELAGEPGELFF. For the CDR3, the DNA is TGTGCCAGCAGTGAACTAGCGGGGGAACCCGGGGAGCTGTTTTTT. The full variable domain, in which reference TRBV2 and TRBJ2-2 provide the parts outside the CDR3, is EPEVTQTPSHQVTQMGQEVILRCVPISNHLYFYWYRQILGQKVEFLVSFYNNEISEKSEIFDDQFSVERPDGSNFTLKIRSTKLEDSAMYFCASSELAGEPGELFFGEGSRLTVL.

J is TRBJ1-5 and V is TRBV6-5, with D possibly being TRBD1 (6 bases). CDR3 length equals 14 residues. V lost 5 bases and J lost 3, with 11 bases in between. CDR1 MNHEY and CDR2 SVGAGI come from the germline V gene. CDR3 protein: CASSLTGINQPQHF. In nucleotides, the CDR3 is TGTGCCAGCAGTCTTACAGGGATCAATCAGCCCCAGCATTTT.

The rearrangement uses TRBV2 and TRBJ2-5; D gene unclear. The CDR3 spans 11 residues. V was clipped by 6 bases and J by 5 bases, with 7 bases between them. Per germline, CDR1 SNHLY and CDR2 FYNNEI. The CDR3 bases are TGTGCCAGCAGGGAGCTGGAGACCCAGTACTTC. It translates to CASRELETQYF.

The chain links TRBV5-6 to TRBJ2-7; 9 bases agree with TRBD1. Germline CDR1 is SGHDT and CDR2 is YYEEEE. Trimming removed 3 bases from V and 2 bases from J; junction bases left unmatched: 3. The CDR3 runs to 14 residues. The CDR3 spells CASSSGQGPYEQYF. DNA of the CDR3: TGTGCCAGCAGCTCGGGACAGGGCCCCTACGAGCAGTACTTC. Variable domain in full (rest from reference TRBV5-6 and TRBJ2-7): DAGVTQSPTHLIKTRGQQVTLRCSPKSGHDTVSWYQQALGQGPQFIFQYYEEEERQRGNFPDRFSGHQFPNYSSELNVNALLLGDSALYLCASSSGQGPYEQYFGPGTRLTVT.

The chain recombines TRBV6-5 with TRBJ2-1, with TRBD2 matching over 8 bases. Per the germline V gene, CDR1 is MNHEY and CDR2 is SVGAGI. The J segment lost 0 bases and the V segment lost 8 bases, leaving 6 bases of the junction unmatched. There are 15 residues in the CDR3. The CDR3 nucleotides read TGTGCCAGCTCCCGGGGGGGGGTCTCCTACAATGAGCAGTTCTTC. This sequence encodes CASSRGGVSYNEQFF.

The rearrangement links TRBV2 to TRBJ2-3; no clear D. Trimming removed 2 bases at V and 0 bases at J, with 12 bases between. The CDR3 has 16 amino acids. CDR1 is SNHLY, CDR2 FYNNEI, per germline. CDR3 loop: CASSELAAMSTDTQYF. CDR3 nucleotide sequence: TGTGCCAGCAGTGAACTCGCGGCCATGAGCACAGATACGCAGTATTTT.

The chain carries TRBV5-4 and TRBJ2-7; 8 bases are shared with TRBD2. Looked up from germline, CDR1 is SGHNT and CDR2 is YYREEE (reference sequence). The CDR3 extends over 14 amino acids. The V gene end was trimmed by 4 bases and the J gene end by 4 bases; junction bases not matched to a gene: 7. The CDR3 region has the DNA TGTGCCAGCAGCGCCCCGGGGGGGCCATACGAGCAGTACTTC. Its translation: CASSAPGGPYEQYF. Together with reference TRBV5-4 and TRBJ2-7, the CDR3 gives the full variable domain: ETGVTQSPTHLIKTRGQQVTLRCSSQSGHNTVSWYQQALGQGPQFIFQYYREEENGRGNFPPRFSGLQFPNYSSELNVNALELDDSALYLCASSAPGGPYEQYFGPGTRLTVT.

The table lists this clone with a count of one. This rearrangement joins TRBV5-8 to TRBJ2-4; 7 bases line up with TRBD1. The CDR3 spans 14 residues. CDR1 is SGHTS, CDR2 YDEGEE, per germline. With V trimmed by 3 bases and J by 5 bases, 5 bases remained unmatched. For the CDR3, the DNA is TGTGCCAGCAGCTCACAGGGGTCCCAAAACATTCAGTACTTC. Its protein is CASSSQGSQNIQYF.

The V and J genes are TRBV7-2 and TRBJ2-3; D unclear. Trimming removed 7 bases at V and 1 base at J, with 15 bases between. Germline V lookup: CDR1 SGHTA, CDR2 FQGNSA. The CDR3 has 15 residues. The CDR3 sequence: CASIYSPQGTDTQYF. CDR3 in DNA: TGTGCCAGCATCTACAGCCCCCAGGGCACAGATACGCAGTATTTT.

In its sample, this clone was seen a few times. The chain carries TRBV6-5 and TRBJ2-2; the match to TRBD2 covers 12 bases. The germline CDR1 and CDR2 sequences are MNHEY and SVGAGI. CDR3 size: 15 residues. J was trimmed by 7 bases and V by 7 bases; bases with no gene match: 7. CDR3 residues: CASTLLAGGLGELFF. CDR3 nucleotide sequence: TGTGCCAGCACCTTGCTAGCGGGGGGGCTCGGGGAGCTGTTTTTT.

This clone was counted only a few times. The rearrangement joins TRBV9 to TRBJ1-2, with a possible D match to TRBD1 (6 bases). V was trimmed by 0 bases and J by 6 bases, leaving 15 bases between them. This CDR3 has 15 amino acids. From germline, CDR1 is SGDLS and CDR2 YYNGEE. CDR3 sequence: CASSVGWGGINGYTF. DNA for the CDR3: TGTGCCAGCAGCGTAGGGTGGGGGGGCATTAATGGCTACACCTTC.

The CDR3 bases are TGTGCCAGCAGCCTCCGGGTGGGAGCGGGCGAGCAGTACTTC. Its translation: CASSLRVGAGEQYF. The rearrangement joins TRBV7-8 to TRBJ2-5; TRBD2 might be the D (6 bases). The J call may not be correct, given that the DNA end is closer to TRBJ2-7. From germline, CDR1 is SGHVS and CDR2 FQNEAQ. The CDR3 spans 14 residues.

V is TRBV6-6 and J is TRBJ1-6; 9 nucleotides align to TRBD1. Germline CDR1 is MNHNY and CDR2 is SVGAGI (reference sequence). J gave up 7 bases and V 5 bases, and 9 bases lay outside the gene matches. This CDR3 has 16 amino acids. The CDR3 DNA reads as TGTGCCAGCAGTACCCTACAGGGGGCGCAGAATTCACCCCTCCACTTT. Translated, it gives CASSTLQGAQNSPLHF.

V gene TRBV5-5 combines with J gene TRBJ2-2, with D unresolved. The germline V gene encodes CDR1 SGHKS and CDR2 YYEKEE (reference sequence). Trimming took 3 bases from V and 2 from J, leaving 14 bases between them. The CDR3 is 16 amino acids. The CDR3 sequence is CASSSGFPVNTGELFF. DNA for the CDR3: TGTGCCAGCAGCTCCGGGTTCCCAGTCAACACCGGGGAGCTGTTTTTT.

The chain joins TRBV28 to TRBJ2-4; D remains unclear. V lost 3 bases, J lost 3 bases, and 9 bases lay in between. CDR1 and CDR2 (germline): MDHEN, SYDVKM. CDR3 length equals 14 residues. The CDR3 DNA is TGTGCCAGCAGTTTGGCGGAGTTCAAAAACATTCAGTACTTC. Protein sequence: CASSLAEFKNIQYF.